Listed below are T cell receptor beta chains from one sample, sequenced in a study of OX40 agonist ivuxolimab in advanced cancers. The protocol was immunoSEQ multiplex PCR, while the TCRdb copy is restricted to in-frame clones and leaves out a portion. The sample yields more than 75,000 clones, around nine tenths seen once. The sequenced sample was CD4+ or CD8+ T cells sorted from blood, obtained in a trial of the OX40 agonist ivuxolimab. The receptors come from an adult with an advanced solid tumor such as melanoma, head and neck, liver or kidney cancer. Both conserved end residues are part of each CDR3. Each record gives: V gene, CDR3 protein.

V gene: TRBV5-8
CDR3 protein: CASSLTLAGGPDYNEQFF

V gene: TRBV29-1
CDR3 protein: CSVKQAREQFF

V gene: TRBV7-6
CDR3 protein: CASSRAGDFGKLFF

V gene: TRBV6-5
CDR3 protein: CASSANGDTQNTQYF

V gene: TRBV6-6
CDR3 protein: CASSSDRSYEQYF

V gene: TRBV4-3
CDR3 protein: CASSQELAGGRLFF

V gene: TRBV7-9
CDR3 protein: CASSLTSGSPDTQYF

V gene: TRBV30
CDR3 protein: CAWSRDFNEKLFF

V gene: TRBV4-1
CDR3 protein: CASSQGGSSYNEQFF

V gene: TRBV30
CDR3 protein: CAWSDYSNQPQHF

V gene: TRBV7-2
CDR3 protein: CASSAPPAGETQYF

V gene: TRBV7-9
CDR3 protein: CASSPRLARSIYEQFF

V gene: TRBV10-3
CDR3 protein: CAISAQGSPNIQYF

V gene: TRBV5-1
CDR3 protein: CASRTDGRTGGDYGYTF

V gene: TRBV7-2
CDR3 protein: CASSPSSFRVGEFF

V gene: TRBV7-9
CDR3 protein: CASLTGRPGNTEAFF

V gene: TRBV7-2
CDR3 protein: CASSKNTEAFF

V gene: TRBV28
CDR3 protein: CASTAPGQGAGEAFF

V gene: TRBV7-9
CDR3 protein: CASSLPNTGELFF

V gene: TRBV2
CDR3 protein: CASSEQTDYGYTF

V gene: TRBV28
CDR3 protein: CASSLYEGRGDGYTF

V gene: TRBV18
CDR3 protein: CASSPTANSGNTIYF

V gene: TRBV7-6
CDR3 protein: CASSDGLEGELFF

V gene: TRBV11-2
CDR3 protein: CASSLGGSGTYEQYF

V gene: TRBV9
CDR3 protein: CASSATGRTGELFF

V gene: TRBV2
CDR3 protein: CASVLESNSPLHF

V gene: TRBV5-1
CDR3 protein: CASSNGQEYNEQFF

V gene: TRBV11-3
CDR3 protein: CASSFSASNTGELFF

V gene: TRBV28
CDR3 protein: CASSFGQDWPQHF

V gene: TRBV2
CDR3 protein: CASRTWGSTGYTF

V gene: TRBV27
CDR3 protein: CASRPQGAHPEAFF

V gene: TRBV6-6
CDR3 protein: CASSRREVGYTF

V gene: TRBV9
CDR3 protein: CASSWTDSRGVLTF

V gene: TRBV4-1
CDR3 protein: CASSQGGITLLETQYF

V gene: TRBV10-3
CDR3 protein: CAISESGGTEAFF

V gene: TRBV6-4
CDR3 protein: CASSEGDEQFF

V gene: TRBV7-9
CDR3 protein: CASSPTGSGNTIYF

V gene: TRBV5-1
CDR3 protein: CASSFGETSDEQFF

V gene: TRBV6-1
CDR3 protein: CASSEAPRASSRTGELFF

V gene: TRBV5-1
CDR3 protein: CASSSGEVYNEQFF

V gene: TRBV7-2
CDR3 protein: CASSDGLAGGRNEQFF

V gene: TRBV9
CDR3 protein: CASSVTGGATGELFF

V gene: TRBV19
CDR3 protein: CASSPRDRGNYNEQFF

V gene: TRBV7-2
CDR3 protein: CASSSLAGIGNEQFF

V gene: TRBV6-5
CDR3 protein: CASSYSNRGNQPQHF

V gene: TRBV4-2
CDR3 protein: CASSLALQGYGYTF

V gene: TRBV9
CDR3 protein: CASSVASATDTQYF